This T cell receptor (beta chain) was sequenced for a study of stem cell transplantation in POMP-related autoinflammatory disease. The wider study: Impaired MHC class I-dependent CD8+ differentiation was hypothesized from defective thymoproteasomes. Pre-transplant patients had naive-skewed CD4+ T cells and few CD8+ T cells. Study-level results: In patients with PRAID, every analyzed T-cell subset tended to show lower diversity and higher clonality. Fewer unique TRB V-J gene pairings were identified in patients with PRAID.

The table came from immunoSEQ multiplex PCR; TCRdb's copy has only in-frame clones and leaves some out. The data hold roughly 10,000 clones, with approximately 86% observed a single time. Comments on this clone: The target antigen is unknown.

PRAID combined immunodeficiency and autoinflammation. Trimming removed 5 bases at V and 7 bases at J, with 18 bases between. The CDR3 is 15 amino acids. The germline V gene has CDR1 SNHLY and CDR2 FYNNEI. The genes are TRBV2 and TRBJ2-1; a weak D match, TRBD2 (6 bases). Sequenced material: CD8+ T cells from PBMCs, taken before stem cell transplantation. The receptor was derived from a human donor with POMP-related autoinflammation and immune dysregulation (PRAID). For the CDR3, the DNA is TGTGCCAGCAGTCCACCCCCGACGGGGAGGAATGAGCAGTTCTTC. This gives the protein CASSPPPTGRNEQFF.